This T cell receptor beta chain is drawn from a study of graft-versus-host responses after intestinal transplantation. Study results and caveats: GvH clonotypes were identified within recipient marrow, with a subset emerging first in ileum or blood.

In the case of this clone: Its antigen remains unidentified.

Germline CDR1 reads KGHSH; CDR2 reads LQKENI. Deletions cut 6 bases from V and 8 bases from J, with 19 bases between. The CDR3 is 14 amino acids. The method was immunoSEQ multiplex PCR; TCRdb's version includes in-frame clones alone and lacks a portion of them. The data hold about 120,000 clones, with around 95% observed a single time. The V and J genes are TRBV18 and TRBJ1-1, with TRBD1 as a possible D gene (5 bases). The source was unstimulated CD8+ T cells sorted from spleen or lymph node cells, collected before intestinal transplant. This receptor was identified in a human donor who received an intestinal transplant. The CDR3 is CASSPGGVGGEAFF. CDR3 coding DNA: TGTGCCAGCTCCCCCGGAGGGGTTGGAGGGGAAGCTTTCTTT.